This section outlines one TCR beta chain sequence together with its context. The record originates from a study of cytomegalovirus exposure and HLA in healthy donors. Germline V lookup: CDR1 MNHNS, CDR2 SASEGT. CDR3 size: 14 residues. V was pared by 0 bases and J by 5 bases, with 8 bases between. The study ran its PCR with 60 Vbeta and 13 Jbeta primers. Some clones are missing from TCRdb's copy, which holds only in-frame ones; the method was immunoSEQ multiplex PCR. The sample table sets out about 120,000 clones. Sequencing used PBMCs. This receptor was identified in a man in his late teens or twenties in good health and CMV-seronegative. V and J are TRBV6-1 and TRBJ2-1; tentatively, D is TRBD1 (6 bases). CDR3 DNA: TGTGCCAGCAGTGAAGCGCAGGGGCACAATGAGCAGTTCTTC. As protein: CASSEAQGHNEQFF.